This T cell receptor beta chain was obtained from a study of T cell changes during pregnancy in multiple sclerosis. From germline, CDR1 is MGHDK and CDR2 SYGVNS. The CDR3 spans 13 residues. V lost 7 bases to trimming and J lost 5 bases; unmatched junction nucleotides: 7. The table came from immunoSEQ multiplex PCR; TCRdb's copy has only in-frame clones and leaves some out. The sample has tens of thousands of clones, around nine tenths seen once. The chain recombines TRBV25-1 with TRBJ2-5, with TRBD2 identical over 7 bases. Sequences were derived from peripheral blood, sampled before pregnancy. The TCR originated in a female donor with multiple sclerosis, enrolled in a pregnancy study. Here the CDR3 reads CASTSWEGETQYF. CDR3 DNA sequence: TGTGCCAGCACTAGCTGGGAGGGGGAGACCCAGTACTTC.